This passage covers 24 T cell receptor beta chains from one sample sequenced in a study of T cells after yellow fever vaccination. TCRdb called the 5' RACE reads again in MiXCR, with one record for every CDR3 protein. There are about 68,000 distinct CDR3 sequences in the sample; about 6% occur only once, and 30% to 45% lies in the top ten. The sample in question was CD8+ T cells sorted from PBMCs, obtained roughly 46 days after the first yellow fever vaccination. These receptors all come from a young man who received the YFV17D yellow fever vaccine.

The rearrangement uses TRBV6-6 and TRBJ2-1; D ambiguous. This CDR3 comprises 13 residues. V lost 0 bases and J lost 11, with 11 bases in between. Germline V gene sequence: CDR1 MNHNY, CDR2 SVGAGI (reference sequence). For the CDR3, the DNA is TGTGCCAGCAGTTACTCGCTGCGTCAGCAGCAGTTCTTC. Translating gives CASSYSLRQQQFF.

This clonotype has only a few counts. This rearrangement joins TRBV6-2 or TRBV6-3 to TRBJ2-1; TRBD1 is a possible D gene (6 bases). The V end was cut by 4 bases, the J end by 6 bases, with 10 bases between. This CDR3 has 13 amino acids. From germline, CDR1 is MNHEY and CDR2 SVGEGT. DNA of the CDR3: TGTGCCAGCAGTTTTAGCAGGGGCAATGAGCAGTTCTTC. This gives the protein CASSFSRGNEQFF.

This clonotype was counted at least ten times. The chain joins TRBV10-3 to TRBJ1-1, with 7 bases matching TRBD1. V shed 3 bases and J 2 bases; nucleotides not matched to a gene: 3. From germline, CDR1 is ENHRY and CDR2 SYGVKD. The length of the CDR3 is 14 residues. CDR3 DNA: TGTGCCATCAGTGATGACAGGGACAACACTGAAGCTTTCTTT. Residues: CAISDDRDNTEAFF.

This clonotype has a handful of counts. The gene calls are TRBV23-1 and TRBJ2-4; a weak D match, TRBD2 (6 bases). TRBV23-1 is noted as an ORF with a role that remains uncertain. This CDR3 is 16 amino acids long. The V end was cut by 4 bases, the J end by 0 bases, with 13 bases between. CDR3 sequence (DNA): TGCGCCAGCAGTCGGGACTCGAAACTAGCCAAAAACATTCAGTACTTC. This codes for CASSRDSKLAKNIQYF.

This clonotype showed up just a few times. The chain joins TRBV29-1 to TRBJ1-4; D is uncertain. V was trimmed by 7 bases and J by 4 bases, leaving 13 bases between them. This CDR3 is built from 13 residues. CDR1 and CDR2 from the germline V gene are SQVTM and ANQGSEA. CDR3 region: CSASTSSNEKLFF. CDR3 DNA: TGCAGCGCCTCGACGTCCAGTAATGAAAAACTGTTTTTT.

This clonotype was counted at least ten times. The rearrangement links TRBV3-1 to TRBJ1-6, with D possibly TRBD1 on 6 matching bases. Looked up from germline, CDR1 is LGHDT and CDR2 is YNNKEL (reference sequence). Trimming removed 0 bases at V and 13 bases at J, with 13 bases between. This CDR3 contains 14 residues. CDR3 sequence (DNA): TGTGCCAGCAGCCAAGATCGGAGGGGGTTTCCCCTCCACTTT. Residues: CASSQDRRGFPLHF.

The table lists this clonotype with a few counts. The rearrangement uses TRBV7-8 and TRBJ2-7, with a tentative D call TRBD1 (5 bases). V was clipped by 0 bases and J by 0 bases, with 12 bases between them. The CDR3 loop spans 16 amino acids. Germline CDR1 SGHVS, CDR2 FQNEAQ. The CDR3 nucleotides are TGTGCCAGCAGCTTAGCGGGGTGGGGCCGCTCCTACGAGCAGTACGTC. Protein sequence: CASSLAGWGRSYEQYV.

This clonotype was observed a handful of times. The chain couples TRBV28 to TRBJ2-1, with D tentatively TRBD1 (5 bases). The CDR3 is 14 residues long. V was clipped by 2 bases and J by 7 bases, with 12 bases between them. Looked up from germline, CDR1 is MDHEN and CDR2 is SYDVKM. The CDR3 sequence: CASSLRGSRNEQFF. The CDR3, as DNA: TGTGCCAGCAGTTTAAGGGGTAGTCGGAATGAGCAGTTCTTC.

CDR3 nucleotides: TGTGCCAGCAGCTCGAGCAGCTCCTACGAGCAGTACTTC. It is translated as CASSSSSSYEQYF. The chain has TRBV7-6 and TRBJ2-7; D gene uncertain. V lost 4 bases to trimming and J lost 0 bases, with 7 bases between them. CDR1 is SGHVS, CDR2 FNYEAQ, per germline. There are 13 residues in the CDR3.

In its sample, this clonotype was seen many times. The rearrangement links TRBV10-3 to TRBJ2-7, with 7 bases that match TRBD1. V lost 5 bases to trimming and J lost 5 bases; unmatched junction nucleotides: 9. From germline, CDR1 is ENHRY and CDR2 SYGVKD. There are 14 residues in the CDR3. The chain's CDR3 is CAISYADRVDEQYF. The CDR3 DNA follows: TGTGCCATCAGTTATGCCGACAGGGTTGACGAGCAGTACTTC.

The CDR3 bases are TGCGCCAGCAGCCAAGATGGGACTAGCGGCTACGAGCAGTACTTC. Residues: CASSQDGTSGYEQYF. The rearrangement joins TRBV4-3 to TRBJ2-7, with 11 bases lining up with TRBD2. The CDR3 extends over 15 amino acids. V dropped 0 bases and J dropped 3; count of bases not matched to a gene: 1. In germline, CDR1 is LGHNA, CDR2 YSLEER.

This clonotype has ten or more counts. J is TRBJ1-5 and V is TRBV21-1; TRBD1 was called by the table and not checked on the DNA. TRBV21-1 counts as a pseudogene. There are 13 residues in the CDR3. The CDR3 DNA reads as TGTGCCAGCAGCAAAGGGGGGGGGACACCCCAGCATTTT. Its translation is CASSKGGGTPQHF.

This clonotype was counted between two and nine times. The chain recombines TRBV5-1 with TRBJ1-1, with D unresolved. The CDR3 contains 15 residues. Trimming took off 0 bases at V and 5 bases at J, with 14 bases between the two ends. CDR1 is SGHRS and CDR2 is YFSETQ in the germline V gene. This CDR3 is CASSLVMGSGTEAFF. CDR3 nucleotide sequence: TGCGCCAGCAGCTTGGTTATGGGGTCGGGGACTGAAGCTTTCTTT.

This clonotype has a count of ten or more. The chain joins TRBV5-1 to TRBJ2-7; D ambiguous. V lost 4 bases, J lost 0 bases, and 11 bases lay in between. The CDR3 runs to 14 residues. Germline V gene sequence: CDR1 SGHRS, CDR2 YFSETQ. CDR3 DNA sequence: TGCGCCAGCAGCCGCGGATTTAGCTCCTACGAGCAGTACTTC. It encodes CASSRGFSSYEQYF.

This clonotype is termed medium-sized. The V and J genes are TRBV7-8 and TRBJ2-1, with D possibly matching TRBD1 (5 bases). Germline V gene data show CDR1 as SGHVS and CDR2 as FQNEAQ. The CDR3 loop spans 14 amino acids. V gave up 2 bases and J gave up 0 bases, with 5 bases separating them. The CDR3 DNA reads as TGTGCCAGCAGCTTAAGGGGCTCCTACAATGAGCAGTTCTTC. Amino acids: CASSLRGSYNEQFF.

The chain employs TRBV5-4 and TRBJ2-1; either TRBD1 or TRBD2 may fit D (5 bases each). V was trimmed by 1 base and J by 7 bases, leaving 15 bases between them. CDR1 and CDR2 from the germline V gene are SGHNT and YYREEE (reference sequence). The CDR3 is 15 residues long. The CDR3 loop is CASSLRDDIWNEQFF. The CDR3 nucleotides are TGTGCCAGCAGCTTGCGGGACGATATTTGGAATGAGCAGTTCTTC.

This clonotype was seen many times. J is TRBJ2-7 and V is TRBV7-6, with D tentatively TRBD2 (6 bases). CDR1 is SGHVS and CDR2 is FNYEAQ in the germline V gene. V was clipped by 1 base and J by 2 bases, with 12 bases between them. CDR3 length: 15 amino acids. In nucleotides, the CDR3 is TGTGCCAGCAGCTTAGGATCCGGCGGGACCTACGAGCAGTACGTC. This gives the protein CASSLGSGGTYEQYV.

This clonotype was counted a few times. The V and J genes are TRBV7-9 and TRBJ2-5; perhaps TRBD2 as D (6 bases). The CDR3 is 14 residues long. Germline CDR1 SEHNR, CDR2 FQNEAQ (reference sequence). V lost 4 bases and J 1 base, leaving 10 bases between the germline ends. In nucleotides, the CDR3 is TGTGCCAGCAGCTGGGGGACTGGCCAAGAGACCCAGTACTTC. Translated: CASSWGTGQETQYF.

A few counts support this clonotype. The chain uses TRBV6-2 or TRBV6-3 and TRBJ2-3; D assignment may be TRBD1 or TRBD2 (5 bases each). In germline, CDR1 is MNHEY, CDR2 SVGEGT. V dropped 0 bases and J dropped 6 bases, with 16 bases sitting between them. This CDR3 region has 16 residues. DNA of the CDR3: TGTGCCAGCAGTTACTCGGCCGGGACCGTCCCCGATACGCAGTATTTT. Protein product: CASSYSAGTVPDTQYF.

This clonotype has at least ten counts. The chain employs TRBV10-3 and TRBJ2-7, with TRBD1 matching over 9 bases. CDR3 length: 14 residues. The germline V gene encodes CDR1 ENHRY and CDR2 SYGVKD. V shed 2 bases, J shed 4 bases, and the junction held 3 bases outside the gene matches. Here the CDR3 DNA reads TGTGCCATCAGTGAGCCGGGACAGGGTTACGAGCAGTACTTC. This codes for CAISEPGQGYEQYF.

This clonotype was found many times. The chain has TRBV4-1 and TRBJ1-4; 8 bases are a match to TRBD1. The ends lost 4 bases at V and 4 bases at J; junction bases unmatched: 2. The germline gives CDR1 MGHRA, CDR2 YSYEKL. CDR3 length equals 14 residues. This chain's CDR3 is CASSLTGVNEKLFF. CDR3 bases: TGCGCCAGCAGCCTGACAGGGGTTAATGAAAAACTGTTTTTT.

V usage is TRBV19 and J usage is TRBJ2-3; 9 positions match TRBD1. The CDR3 length is 15 residues. The trim removed 7 bases at V and 6 bases at J, leaving 11 bases unmatched. Germline V CDR1 and CDR2: LNHDA, SQIVND (reference sequence). CDR3 residues: CASTMTGGTYDTQYF. CDR3 bases: TGTGCCAGTACTATGACAGGGGGTACCTACGATACGCAGTATTTT.

This clonotype turned up a few times. The J gene is TRBJ2-2, the V gene TRBV7-8; 7 bases are a match to TRBD1. This CDR3 region has 16 residues. Per the germline V gene, CDR1 is SGHVS and CDR2 is FQNEAQ. Trimming took 5 bases from V and 3 from J; bases not matched to a gene: 9. The CDR3 region is CASSKPGTVDTGELFF. Here the CDR3 DNA reads TGTGCCAGCAGCAAACCCGGGACAGTCGACACCGGGGAGCTGTTTTTT.

This clonotype has ten or more counts. The chain uses TRBV4-2 and TRBJ1-2; 8 bases are a match to TRBD1. CDR3 length equals 14 residues. Germline loops: CDR1 LGHNA, CDR2 YNFKEQ. The ends lost 1 base at V and 3 bases at J; junction bases unmatched: 1. The DNA for the CDR3 is TGTGCCAGCAGCCAAGCAGGGGGCTACTATGGCTACACCTTC. It specifies CASSQAGGYYGYTF.